Below, 31 T cell receptor beta chains from the same sample are listed, as sequenced in a study of blood T cell repertoires in COVID-19. The protocol was immunoSEQ multiplex PCR, while the TCRdb copy is restricted to in-frame clones and leaves out a portion. The sample includes tens of thousands of clones, 88% of them seen just once. The sample was peripheral blood. All receptors come from a human donor in a cohort sampled during active COVID-19.

J is TRBJ1-1 and V is TRBV18, with D perhaps matching TRBD1 (6 bases). Germline V gene data show CDR1 as KGHSH and CDR2 as LQKENI. There are 13 residues in the CDR3. V lost 4 bases and J lost 4, with 10 bases in between. The CDR3 loop is CASSRIGGTEAFF. The CDR3 bases are TGTGCCAGCTCACGGATAGGGGGCACTGAAGCTTTCTTT. Variable domain in full (rest from reference TRBV18 and TRBJ1-1): NAGVMQNPRHLVRRRGQEARLRCSPMKGHSHVYWYRQLPEEGLKFMVYLQKENIIDESGMPKERFSAEFPKEGPSILRIQQVVRGDSAAYFCASSRIGGTEAFFGQGTRLTVV.

The chain has TRBV6-5 and TRBJ2-5, with 7 bases aligning to TRBD1. J lost 0 bases, V lost 7 bases, and 5 bases had no gene match. Germline V CDR1 and CDR2: MNHEY, SVGAGI. This CDR3 comprises 14 residues. The CDR3 nucleotides are TGTGCCAGCACCTTGGACAGGTACCAAGAGACCCAGTACTTC. This encodes CASTLDRYQETQYF.

This rearrangement joins TRBV7-8 to TRBJ1-6; TRBD1 matches at 8 bases. Trimming at V came to 4 bases and at J to 9 bases, leaving 8 bases not matched to a gene. Germline V gives CDR1 SGHVS, CDR2 FQNEAQ. The CDR3 extends over 15 amino acids. The CDR3 spells CASSSYGTGVSPLHF. CDR3 sequence (DNA): TGTGCCAGCAGCTCCTATGGGACAGGAGTTTCACCCCTCCACTTT.

About this clone itself: One junction end does not reproduce the germline sequence, and a read error may be involved. The V gene is TRBV5-8, the J gene TRBJ2-5; 14 bases match TRBD2. CDR1 SGHTS and CDR2 YDEGEE come from the germline V gene. CDR3 length: 15 amino acids. The CDR3 sequence: CASSLGLAGDETQYF. As DNA, the CDR3 is TGTGCCAGCAGTTTGGGACTAGCGGGAGACGAGACCCAGTACTTC.

The chain combines TRBV3-1 (or the pseudogene TRBV3-2) with TRBJ2-1, with TRBD2 matching 7 bases. The V and J ends lost 6 bases and 7 bases, in that order; junction bases with no gene match: 3. Germline CDR1 reads LGHDT; CDR2 reads YNNKEL (reference sequence). The CDR3 totals 12 residues. The CDR3 region has the DNA TGTGCCAGCAGGCGGGGGTTGAATGAGCAGTTCTTC. Its translation: CASRRGLNEQFF.

The rearrangement joins TRBV6-8 to TRBJ2-7; the D gene is possibly TRBD2 (5 bases). CDR3 length: 14 residues. Germline V gene sequence: CDR1 MNHGY, CDR2 SAAAGT. The ends were cut back, 4 bases at V and 2 bases at J, with 12 bases in the middle. CDR3 nucleotides: TGTGCCAGCAGTTGGGAGCGCCTACCCTACGAGCAGTACTTC. Amino acid sequence: CASSWERLPYEQYF.

J is TRBJ1-1 and V is TRBV11-2, with TRBD1 matching 7 bases. V gave up 1 base and J gave up 5 bases; unmatched junction bases: 10. The CDR3 length is 16 residues. Germline CDR1 and CDR2: SGHAT and FQNNGV. The CDR3 coding sequence is TGTGCCAGCAGCTTAGGCAGAGACAGGGTACGGACTGAAGCTTTCTTT. Protein product: CASSLGRDRVRTEAFF.

The chain employs TRBV2 and TRBJ1-2; D gene unclear. The germline V gene has CDR1 SNHLY and CDR2 FYNNEI. V lost 7 bases to trimming and J lost 4 bases, with 10 bases between them. This CDR3 region has 12 residues. This CDR3 is CASTQVPYGYTF. DNA of the CDR3: TGTGCCAGCACCCAGGTCCCCTATGGCTACACCTTC.

This clone was detected only once. The gene calls are TRBV5-1 and TRBJ2-3; D may be TRBD1 (6 bases). The CDR3 is 15 residues long. Germline V lookup: CDR1 SGHRS, CDR2 YFSETQ. With 1 base removed from V and 6 bases from J, the gap between germline ends came to 15 bases. CDR3 in amino acids: CASSLRAGALDTQYF. As DNA, the CDR3 is TGCGCCAGCAGCTTGAGGGCAGGGGCCCTTGATACGCAGTATTTT.

V and J are TRBV6-1 and TRBJ2-5; maybe TRBD2 (6 bases). This CDR3 has 15 amino acids. Trimming shortened V by 0 bases and J by 5 bases, and 13 bases separated the two germline ends. Per the germline V gene, CDR1 is MNHNS and CDR2 is SASEGT. CDR3 protein: CASSEAAGTGETQYF. The CDR3 nucleotides read TGTGCCAGCAGTGAAGCGGCGGGAACCGGGGAGACCCAGTACTTC.

This chain uses TRBV7-2 with TRBJ2-5, with 9 bases that match TRBD2. The CDR3 runs to 15 residues. With V trimmed by 6 bases and J by 1 base, 6 bases remained unmatched. Germline CDR1 and CDR2: SGHTA and FQGNSA. For the CDR3, the DNA is TGTGCCAGCAGGGCAGCGGGGGGAACCCAAGAGACCCAGTACTTC. It encodes CASRAAGGTQETQYF.

V and J are TRBV9 and TRBJ1-2, with unresolved D. The germline V and J ends were trimmed by 0 bases and 0 bases, with 6 bases remaining between them. CDR3 length: 14 residues. Germline CDR1 reads SGDLS; CDR2 reads YYNGEE. The chain's CDR3 is CASSVGGANYGYTF. The DNA of the CDR3 is TGTGCCAGCAGCGTAGGGGGAGCTAACTATGGCTACACCTTC.

Here the CDR3 reads CASSPPGTGGYEQYF. Written as DNA, the CDR3 is TGTGCCAGTAGTCCCCCAGGGACAGGGGGGTACGAGCAGTACTTC. The rearrangement joins TRBV19 to TRBJ2-7; 11 bases line up with TRBD1. Trimming cost V 5 bases and J 4 bases; bases outside gene matches: 7. From germline, CDR1 is LNHDA and CDR2 SQIVND (reference sequence). The CDR3 extends over 15 amino acids.

The rearrangement uses TRBV2 and TRBJ2-7; D unresolved. The germline gives CDR1 SNHLY, CDR2 FYNNEI. V was cut by 8 bases and J by 3 bases, with 20 bases left in between. There are 15 residues in the CDR3. The CDR3 is CASSPNTSGDYEQYF. CDR3 DNA: TGTGCCAGCTCTCCGAATACCTCGGGTGACTACGAGCAGTACTTC.

The rearrangement links TRBV6-5 to TRBJ2-1; 7 nucleotides line up with TRBD1. Germline CDR1 reads MNHEY; CDR2 reads SVGAGI. This CDR3 is 14 amino acids long. Losses at the gene ends were 6 bases for V and 6 bases for J; bases not matched to a gene: 8. The CDR3 DNA follows: TGTGCCAGCAGATCACCGGGACAGTTCAATGAGCAGTTCTTC. Residues: CASRSPGQFNEQFF.

The V call is TRBV19, the J call TRBJ2-7, with TRBD1 identical over 10 bases. V shed 3 bases and J 9 bases; nucleotides not matched to a gene: 11. The CDR3 is 15 amino acids. CDR1 and CDR2 (germline): LNHDA, SQIVND (reference sequence). CDR3 protein: CASSMAGTGVYMQYF. CDR3 in DNA: TGTGCCAGTAGTATGGCCGGGACAGGGGTTTATATGCAGTACTTC.

This chain connects TRBV7-2 to TRBJ2-7; tentative D call: TRBD1 (6 bases). V was cut by 7 bases and J by 0 bases, with 13 bases left in between. CDR1 is SGHTA and CDR2 is FQGNSA in the germline V gene. The CDR3 runs 14 residues. The CDR3 DNA follows: TGTGCCAGCACCCAGACAGGCGCCTCCTACGAGCAGTACTTC. Translation: CASTQTGASYEQYF.

The rearrangement uses TRBV9 and TRBJ1-3, with D tentatively TRBD1 (6 bases). V lost 2 bases, J lost 2 bases, and 11 bases lay in between. This CDR3 is built from 15 residues. Germline values: CDR1 SGDLS, CDR2 YYNGEE. The CDR3 reads CASSVSPGAGNTIYF. CDR3 DNA: TGTGCCAGCAGCGTCAGTCCAGGGGCTGGAAACACCATATATTTT. The full variable domain, in which reference TRBV9 and TRBJ1-3 provide the parts outside the CDR3, is DSGVTQTPKHLITATGQRVTLRCSPRSGDLSVYWYQQSLDQGLQFLIQYYNGEERAKGNILERFSAQQFPDLHSELNLSSLELGDSALYFCASSVSPGAGNTIYFGEGSWLTVV.

This rearrangement joins TRBV6-2 or TRBV6-3 to TRBJ2-5, with a possible D match to TRBD1 (6 bases). The CDR3 runs 15 residues. V gave up 0 bases and J gave up 4 bases, with 12 bases separating them. Germline CDR1 is MNHEY and CDR2 is SVGEGT. The CDR3 protein is CASSYSGASAETQYF. The CDR3 nucleotides read TGTGCCAGCAGTTACTCGGGGGCGAGCGCAGAGACCCAGTACTTC.

This clone occurred once. V usage is TRBV11-2 and J usage is TRBJ1-5; 10 bases line up with TRBD1. Germline-derived CDR1 and CDR2 are SGHAT and FQNNGV. The junction had 6 bases not matched to a gene; V was cut back by 5 bases and J by 2 bases. The CDR3 is made up of 16 amino acids. CDR3 loop: CASSPTGTGGNQPQHF. In nucleotides, the CDR3 is TGTGCCAGCAGCCCTACCGGGACAGGGGGCAATCAGCCCCAGCATTTT.

The chain has TRBV7-3 and TRBJ2-2; D call uncertain. The germline gives CDR1 SGHTA, CDR2 FQGTGA. The CDR3 totals 12 residues. The germline V and J ends were trimmed by 5 bases and 7 bases, with 8 bases remaining between them. CDR3 in DNA: TGTGCCAGCAGCGAATTCGGCGGGGAGCTGTTTTTT. Translating it yields CASSEFGGELFF.

The chain combines TRBV5-1 with TRBJ1-2; TRBD1 agrees at 10 bases. The CDR3 loop spans 14 amino acids. V lost 4 bases and J lost 12; bases outside the gene matches: 12. The germline V gene encodes CDR1 SGHRS and CDR2 YFSETQ. CDR3 amino acids: CASSPEGQGFFNTF. In DNA form, the CDR3 reads TGCGCCAGCAGCCCAGAGGGACAGGGGTTTTTTAACACCTTC.

This clone is medium-sized. The genes are TRBV7-6 and TRBJ1-5; 7 nucleotides line up with TRBD1. Trimming at V came to 8 bases and at J to 0 bases, leaving 7 bases not matched to a gene. The CDR3 loop spans 15 amino acids. Germline loops: CDR1 SGHVS, CDR2 FNYEAQ. CDR3 sequence (DNA): TGTGCCAGCTCACAGGGGATAAATAGCAATCAGCCCCAGCATTTT. It encodes CASSQGINSNQPQHF.

The CDR3 bases are TGCGCCAGCAGCCTCTTGACTATCTCCTACAATGAGCAGTTCTTC. This sequence encodes CASSLLTISYNEQFF. The chain joins TRBV5-1 to TRBJ2-1, with D possibly being TRBD2 (5 bases). This CDR3 has 15 residues. CDR1 is SGHRS, CDR2 YFSETQ, per germline. The V gene lost 4 bases and the J gene lost 0 bases, with 11 bases spanning the gap.

A word on this clone: At one end, the junction sequence differs from germline, possibly due to a read error. The rearrangement uses TRBV27 and TRBJ1-1; D uncertain. Per the germline V gene, CDR1 is MNHEY and CDR2 is SMNVEV (reference sequence). This CDR3 has 14 residues. The CDR3 protein is CASRLYKESTEAFF. The DNA of the CDR3 is TGTGCCAGCAGGTTATATAAGGAGAGCACTGAAGCTTTCTTT.

The DNA for the CDR3 is TGTGCCAGCAGCCTAACGTGGACTAGCGGGAGACCCACAGATACGCAGTATTTT. Amino acids: CASSLTWTSGRPTDTQYF. V gene TRBV7-2 combines with J gene TRBJ2-3; TRBD2 matches at 13 bases. Per the germline V gene, CDR1 is SGHTA and CDR2 is FQGNSA. This CDR3 is built from 18 residues. The J segment lost 2 bases and the V segment lost 5 bases, leaving 10 bases of the junction unmatched.

V and J are TRBV6-2 or TRBV6-3 and TRBJ2-3; weak D call: TRBD2 (6 bases). Germline CDR1 reads MNHEY; CDR2 reads SVGEGT. CDR3 size: 14 residues. V was trimmed by 5 bases and J by 2 bases, leaving 11 bases between them. The CDR3 DNA is TGTGCCAGCAGTAGGGACTTAGACACAGATACGCAGTATTTT. This gives the protein CASSRDLDTDTQYF.

This clone was counted between two and nine times. The CDR3 coding sequence is TGTGCCAGCAGTGAAGCGCTTCTGGTCAGGATGGCCTACGAGCAGTACTTC. Translating it yields CASSEALLVRMAYEQYF. The chain uses TRBV2 and TRBJ2-7; the D is unclear. V lost 0 bases to trimming and J lost 2 bases, with 17 bases between them. In germline, CDR1 is SNHLY, CDR2 FYNNEI. The CDR3 length is 17 residues.

This clone was observed a handful of times. V gene TRBV6-1 combines with J gene TRBJ1-5, with D maybe TRBD1 (5 bases). V was clipped by 4 bases and J by 1 base, with 17 bases between them. Germline CDR1 and CDR2: MNHNS and SASEGT. The CDR3 has 17 residues. The CDR3 DNA is TGTGCCAGCAGTGGGCTGGGCGGGGGATGGAGCAATCAGCCCCAGCATTTT. Translated: CASSGLGGGWSNQPQHF.

The chain has TRBV3-1 (or the pseudogene TRBV3-2) and TRBJ2-5; TRBD1 agrees at 7 bases. The CDR3 contains 15 residues. Unmatched junction bases numbered 5, after V lost 3 bases and J lost 1 base. Germline CDR1 reads LGHDT; CDR2 reads YNNKEL (reference sequence). The CDR3 bases are TGTGCCAGCAGCCATATCCGGGACAGCCAAGAGACCCAGTACTTC. This sequence encodes CASSHIRDSQETQYF.

This clone was detected only once. The gene calls are TRBV25-1 and TRBJ1-6; 7 bases line up with TRBD1. V lost 2 bases, J lost 9 bases, and 4 bases stayed unmatched. The CDR3 covers 14 residues. Germline V gives CDR1 MGHDK, CDR2 SYGVNS. The CDR3 here is CASSEDRVGSPLHF. CDR3 nucleotide sequence: TGTGCCAGCAGTGAAGACAGGGTCGGTTCACCCCTCCACTTT.